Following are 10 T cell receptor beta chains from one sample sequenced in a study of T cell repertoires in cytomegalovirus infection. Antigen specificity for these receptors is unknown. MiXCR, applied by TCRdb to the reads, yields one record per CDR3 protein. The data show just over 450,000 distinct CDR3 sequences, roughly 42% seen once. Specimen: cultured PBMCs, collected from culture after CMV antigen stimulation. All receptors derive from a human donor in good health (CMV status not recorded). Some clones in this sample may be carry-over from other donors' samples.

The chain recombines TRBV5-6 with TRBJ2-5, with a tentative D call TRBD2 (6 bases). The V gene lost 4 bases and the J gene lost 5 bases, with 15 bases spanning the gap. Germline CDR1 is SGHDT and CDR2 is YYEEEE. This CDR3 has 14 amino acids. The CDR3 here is CASSPGPSVETQYF. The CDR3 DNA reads TGTGCCAGCAGCCCTGGGCCTAGCGTTGAGACCCAGTACTTC.

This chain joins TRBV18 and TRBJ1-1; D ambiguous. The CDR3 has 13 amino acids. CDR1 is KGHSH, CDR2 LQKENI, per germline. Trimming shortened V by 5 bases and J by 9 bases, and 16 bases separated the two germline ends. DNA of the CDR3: TGTGCCAGCTCATCCGGACCCCCTGGGAAAGCTTTCTTT. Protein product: CASSSGPPGKAFF.

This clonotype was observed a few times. DNA for the CDR3: TGTGCCAGCAGTCCTCGACAGGGGACTCAGCCCCAGCATTTT. It encodes CASSPRQGTQPQHF. The chain joins TRBV12-3 or TRBV12-4 to TRBJ1-5; 8 bases line up with TRBD1. J was trimmed by 6 bases and V by 5 bases; bases with no gene match: 6. The CDR3 has 14 amino acids.

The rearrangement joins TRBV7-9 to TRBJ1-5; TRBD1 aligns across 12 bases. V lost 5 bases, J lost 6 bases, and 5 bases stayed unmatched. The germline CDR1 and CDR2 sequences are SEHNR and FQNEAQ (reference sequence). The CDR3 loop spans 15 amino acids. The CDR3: CASSRGQGAPQPQHF. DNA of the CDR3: TGTGCCAGCAGCCGGGGACAGGGGGCGCCTCAGCCCCAGCATTTT. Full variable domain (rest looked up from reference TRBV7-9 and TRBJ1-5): DTGVSQNPRHKITKRGQNVTFRCDPISEHNRLYWYRQTLGQGPEFLTYFQNEAQLEKSRLLSDRFSAERPKGSFSTLEIQRTEQGDSAMYLCASSRGQGAPQPQHFGDGTRLSIL.

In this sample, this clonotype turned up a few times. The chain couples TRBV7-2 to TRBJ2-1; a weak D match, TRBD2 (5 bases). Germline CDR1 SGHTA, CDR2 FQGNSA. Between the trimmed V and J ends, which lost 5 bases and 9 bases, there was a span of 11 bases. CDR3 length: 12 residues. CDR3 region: CASSLPRGEQFF. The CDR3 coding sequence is TGTGCCAGCAGCCTTCCCCGGGGTGAGCAGTTCTTC.

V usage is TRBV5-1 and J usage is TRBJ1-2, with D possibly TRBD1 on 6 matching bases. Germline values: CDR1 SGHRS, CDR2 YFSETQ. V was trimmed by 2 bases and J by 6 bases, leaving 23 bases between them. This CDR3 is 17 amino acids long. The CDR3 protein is CASSFLLTGMDKDGYTF. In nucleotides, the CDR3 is TGCGCCAGCAGCTTTCTTCTCACAGGGATGGACAAGGATGGCTACACCTTC.

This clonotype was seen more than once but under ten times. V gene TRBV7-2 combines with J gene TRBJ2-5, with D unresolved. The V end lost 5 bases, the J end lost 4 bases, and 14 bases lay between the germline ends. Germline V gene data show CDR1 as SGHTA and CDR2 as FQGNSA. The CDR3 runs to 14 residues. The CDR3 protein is CASSRTRAAETQYF. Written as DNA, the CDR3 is TGTGCCAGCAGCCGTACCCGGGCTGCAGAGACCCAGTACTTC. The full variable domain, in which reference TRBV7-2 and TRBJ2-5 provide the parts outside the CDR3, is GAGVSQSPSNKVTEKGKDVELRCDPISGHTALYWYRQSLGQGLEFLIYFQGNSAPDKSGLPSDRFSAERTGGSVSTLTIQRTQQEDSAVYLCASSRTRAAETQYFGPGTRLLVL.

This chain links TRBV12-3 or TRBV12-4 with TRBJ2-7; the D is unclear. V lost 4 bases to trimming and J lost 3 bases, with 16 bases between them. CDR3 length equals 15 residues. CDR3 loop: CASSSSFLVGYEQYF. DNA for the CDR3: TGTGCCAGCAGTTCGTCGTTCTTGGTGGGCTACGAGCAGTACTTC.

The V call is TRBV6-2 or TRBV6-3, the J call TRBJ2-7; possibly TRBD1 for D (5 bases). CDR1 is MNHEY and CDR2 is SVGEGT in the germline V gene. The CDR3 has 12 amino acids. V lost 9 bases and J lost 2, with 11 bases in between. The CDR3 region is CASSVRAYEQYF. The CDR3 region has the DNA TGTGCCAGTTCAGTCAGGGCCTACGAGCAGTACTTC.

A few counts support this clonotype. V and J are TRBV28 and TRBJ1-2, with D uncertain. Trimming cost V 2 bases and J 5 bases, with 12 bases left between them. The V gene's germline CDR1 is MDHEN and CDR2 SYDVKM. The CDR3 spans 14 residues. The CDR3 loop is CASSLPTETYGYTF. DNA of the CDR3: TGTGCCAGCAGTTTACCGACGGAAACTTATGGCTACACCTTC.